This T cell receptor (beta chain) came from a study of cytotoxic CD8 clonotypes in ibrutinib-treated CLL. The ends were cut back, 1 base at V and 3 bases at J, with 6 bases in the middle. This CDR3 spans 13 amino acids. Looked up from germline, CDR1 is MDHEN and CDR2 is SYDVKM. The planned depth of sequencing spanned 1 in 200,000 to 1 in 1 million T cells. Repertoires were generated with immunoSEQ multiplex PCR, while TCRdb's copy carries only in-frame clones and drops some. The profile covers approximately 100,000 clones, with 58% appearing a single time and around a third taken by the ten largest. V is TRBV28 and J is TRBJ1-1; D unresolved. The input for sequencing was PBMCs, taken after 24 months of ibrutinib treatment. This receptor was obtained from a human donor with chronic lymphocytic leukemia. CDR3 DNA: TGTGCCAGCAGTTTATACAGAGACACTGAAGCTTTCTTT. Encoded protein: CASSLYRDTEAFF.